This T cell receptor (beta chain) comes out of a study of blood T cell repertoires in COVID-19. On the study more broadly: T cells, B-cell-depleted T cells, or PBMCs supplied cDNA or gDNA.

In the original workflow: Reference gene primer amplification yielded estimated nucleated cell counts. Repertoires were generated with immunoSEQ multiplex PCR, while TCRdb's copy carries only in-frame clones and drops some. That table is the source of V, J and clone size, and D and trimming were worked out from the DNA. This sample carries around 300,000 clones, 85% to 90% of them seen once, and the ten largest clones take more than 10%. Sequencing input: peripheral blood. The sequence was obtained from a human donor in a cohort sampled during active COVID-19.

The CDR3 coding sequence is TGTGCCTGGAGTCCCCTACAGGGTTACTATGGCTACACCTTC. It codes for CAWSPLQGYYGYTF. The rearrangement uses TRBV30 and TRBJ1-2; tentative D call: TRBD1 (6 bases). Trimming cost V 2 bases and J 3 bases, with 13 bases left between them. The CDR3 is 14 residues long. Per germline, CDR1 GTSNPN and CDR2 SVGIG (reference sequence).